These 24 T cell receptor beta chains share one sample of origin, sequenced in a study of early T cells in non-severe SARS-CoV-2 infection. MiXCR, applied by TCRdb to the 5' RACE reads, yields one record per CDR3 protein. The sample shows about 80,000 distinct CDR3 sequences, around 10% of them seen only once. Specimen: whole blood. These receptors came from an adult who was a healthcare worker with PCR-confirmed SARS-CoV-2 infection or an uninfected control (not recorded which).

This clonotype has only a few counts. The junction and the germline gene differ at one end; a read error may be behind it. J is TRBJ2-7 and V is TRBV6-2 or TRBV6-3; D might be TRBD1 (6 bases). The CDR3 is 13 residues long. Germline CDR1 and CDR2: MNHEY and SVGEGT. DNA of the CDR3: TGTGCCTGCAGCATGACAGGCCCCTACGAGCAGTACTTC. This gives the protein CACSMTGPYEQYF.

This clonotype was observed at least ten times. The rearrangement links TRBV10-3 to TRBJ1-2; a possible D gene is TRBD1 (6 bases). From germline, CDR1 is ENHRY and CDR2 SYGVKD. The CDR3 runs 13 residues. V lost 0 bases and J lost 9, with 11 bases in between. CDR3 DNA sequence: TGTGCCATCAGTGAGTCGACTACAGGGAGCTACACCTTC. This codes for CAISESTTGSYTF.

The chain is built from TRBV7-9 and TRBJ1-1; no definite D call. This CDR3 region has 16 residues. The V end was cut by 1 base, the J end by 0 bases, with 12 bases between. The V gene's germline CDR1 is SEHNR and CDR2 FQNEAQ (reference sequence). CDR3 sequence (DNA): TGTGCCAGCAGCTTAGGGGGTTCGGGCGTGAACACTGAAGCTTTCTTT. Translating it yields CASSLGGSGVNTEAFF.

The rearrangement links TRBV12-3 or TRBV12-4 to TRBJ2-3, with 10 bases lining up with TRBD1. This CDR3 region has 15 residues. The J segment lost 4 bases and the V segment lost 4 bases, leaving 5 bases of the junction unmatched. CDR3 in amino acids: CASSSVTGGADTQYF. The CDR3 bases are TGTGCCAGCAGTTCAGTGACAGGGGGCGCAGATACGCAGTATTTT.

This clonotype was counted many times. The genes are TRBV5-5 and TRBJ1-1; a weak D match, TRBD1 (5 bases). Germline loops: CDR1 SGHKS, CDR2 YYEKEE (reference sequence). V lost 4 bases and J lost 4, with 35 bases in between. This CDR3 is built from 21 residues. The CDR3 DNA is TGTGCCAGCAGCGTACGCCGGGACCCATATCCCGCTGCCACCCCGGGCACTGAAGCTTTCTTT. Translating it yields CASSVRRDPYPAATPGTEAFF.

There are many counts of this clonotype. J is TRBJ2-3 and V is TRBV7-9; TRBD1 matches at 9 bases. Trimming took 8 bases from V and 3 from J; bases not matched to a gene: 12. The V gene's germline CDR1 is SEHNR and CDR2 FQNEAQ (reference sequence). The CDR3 is 16 amino acids. CDR3 DNA sequence: TGTGCCAGCGGAGAACCGGGACAGGGCGGTACAGATACGCAGTATTTT. Protein: CASGEPGQGGTDTQYF.

This rearrangement joins TRBV12-5 to TRBJ2-1; D not resolved. CDR3 size: 11 residues. The V gene's germline CDR1 is LGHNT and CDR2 FRNRAP. Trimming pared 2 bases from V and 5 bases from J, leaving 1 base between. CDR3 sequence (DNA): TGTGCTAGTGGTTTGAACAATGAGCAGTTCTTC. Translated, it gives CASGLNNEQFF. The entire variable domain, with the rest obtained from reference TRBV12-5 and TRBJ2-1, is as follows: DARVTQTPRHKVTEMGQEVTMRCQPILGHNTVFWYRQTMMQGLELLAYFRNRAPLDDSGMPKDRFSAEMPDATLATLKIQPSEPRDSAVYFCASGLNNEQFFGPGTRLTVL.

This clonotype was picked up many times. The J gene is TRBJ2-1, the V gene TRBV6-2 or TRBV6-3, with D perhaps TRBD1 or TRBD2 (5 bases each). This CDR3 region has 16 residues. V lost 7 bases, J lost 5 bases, and 21 bases lay in between. CDR1 is MNHEY and CDR2 is SVGEGT in the germline V gene. CDR3 DNA: TGTGCCAGCACCTCCATCCGGGGCTCCGGGAACAATGAGCAGTTCTTC. It yields the protein CASTSIRGSGNNEQFF.

The chain carries TRBV9 and TRBJ2-7, with 8 bases fitting TRBD1. The trim removed 4 bases at V and 5 bases at J, leaving 11 bases unmatched. The CDR3 runs to 15 residues. Looked up from germline, CDR1 is SGDLS and CDR2 is YYNGEE. The CDR3 region has the DNA TGTGCCAGCAGCTTTCGGACAGGGAGTAACCACGAGCAGTACTTC. This encodes CASSFRTGSNHEQYF.

The rearrangement joins TRBV10-2 to TRBJ2-3; D unresolved. Per the germline V gene, CDR1 is WSHSY and CDR2 is SAAADI. This CDR3 is 12 amino acids long. Trimming removed 10 bases from V and 2 bases from J, with 10 bases in between. CDR3 bases: TGCGCCACCACCCCCCCCACAGATACGCAGTATTTT. Its translation is CATTPPTDTQYF.

This clonotype occurred many times. This chain joins TRBV7-9 and TRBJ2-2; unclear D gene. The CDR3 has 15 residues. From germline, CDR1 is SEHNR and CDR2 FQNEAQ (reference sequence). V was pared by 3 bases and J by 1 base, with 9 bases between. In DNA, the CDR3 is TGTGCCAGCAGCTTTTCGGCAGTGAACACCGGGGAGCTGTTTTTT. As protein: CASSFSAVNTGELFF. The whole variable domain, filled in from reference TRBV7-9 and TRBJ2-2, reads DTGVSQNPRHKITKRGQNVTFRCDPISEHNRLYWYRQTLGQGPEFLTYFQNEAQLEKSRLLSDRFSAERPKGSFSTLEIQRTEQGDSAMYLCASSFSAVNTGELFFGEGSRLTVL.

As concerns this clonotype: A much larger clone sits a single nucleotide away, making a read error possible. The chain recombines TRBV5-1 with TRBJ2-7; the match to TRBD1 covers 7 bases. The CDR3 has 16 residues. CDR1 and CDR2 from the germline V gene are SGHRS and YFSETQ. The CDR3 nucleotides read TGCGCCAGCAGATGGAATGAGGACAGGAGCTCCTACGAGCGGTACTTC. Protein: CASRWNEDRSSYERYF.

This clonotype was observed at least ten times. V usage is TRBV5-1 and J usage is TRBJ2-6; D remains ambiguous. V was trimmed by 2 bases and J by 0 bases, leaving 15 bases between them. The germline CDR1 and CDR2 sequences are SGHRS and YFSETQ. The CDR3 runs 18 residues. The CDR3 protein is CASSFWAVPYSGANVLTF. The CDR3 DNA sequence: TGCGCCAGCAGCTTTTGGGCAGTCCCGTACTCTGGGGCCAACGTCCTGACTTTC.

The CDR3 DNA sequence: TGCGCCAGCAGCCAAATAGCGGGGGGCCATTACAATGAGCAGTTCTTC. This gives the protein CASSQIAGGHYNEQFF. The rearrangement links TRBV4-3 to TRBJ2-1; 10 nucleotides agree with TRBD2. Trimming at V came to 2 bases and at J to 4 bases, leaving 5 bases not matched to a gene. The CDR3 has 16 amino acids. Germline CDR1 LGHNA, CDR2 YSLEER.

In its sample, this clonotype was seen a few times. The DNA for the CDR3 is TGTGCCAGCAGCGACCGGGACAAGGACTCTTTTAACTATGGCTACACCTTC. Translated, it gives CASSDRDKDSFNYGYTF. The chain couples TRBV21-1 to TRBJ1-2; the table's D call, TRBD1, was not checked against the DNA. TRBV21-1 is a pseudogene segment. The CDR3 length is 17 residues.

V and J are TRBV3-1 and TRBJ1-5; unclear D gene. The germline CDR1 and CDR2 sequences are LGHDT and YNNKEL (reference sequence). Trimming removed 1 base at V and 0 bases at J, with 10 bases between. CDR3 length equals 16 residues. In DNA form, the CDR3 reads TGTGCCAGCAGCCAAGCGGTTCCCGGTAGCAATCAGCCCCAGCATTTT. Its protein is CASSQAVPGSNQPQHF.

This clonotype was counted a few times. V gene TRBV7-6 combines with J gene TRBJ2-7; 9 bases line up with TRBD1. Looked up from germline, CDR1 is SGHVS and CDR2 is FNYEAQ. Losses at the gene ends were 1 base for V and 7 bases for J; bases not matched to a gene: 8. The length of the CDR3 is 15 residues. The CDR3 nucleotides read TGTGCCAGCAGCTTAGAAGCACAGGGGGCGCTTGAGCAGTACTTC. Amino acids: CASSLEAQGALEQYF.

There are a few counts of this clonotype. The V and J genes are TRBV5-1 and TRBJ2-3, with 11 positions matching TRBD2. J was trimmed by 6 bases and V by 4 bases; bases with no gene match: 10. The CDR3 loop spans 16 amino acids. Germline V gene lookup returns CDR1 SGHRS and CDR2 YFSETQ. CDR3 residues: CASSRETSGAADTQYF. DNA for the CDR3: TGCGCCAGCAGCCGAGAGACTAGCGGGGCCGCCGATACGCAGTATTTT.

This clonotype was recorded a few times. The chain couples TRBV6-2 or TRBV6-3 to TRBJ1-1; no definite D call. V was cut by 0 bases and J by 3 bases, with 14 bases left in between. Germline V gene data show CDR1 as MNHEY and CDR2 as SVGEGT. The CDR3 totals 16 residues. CDR3 sequence: CASSYSFEKKDTEAFF. The CDR3, as DNA: TGTGCCAGCAGTTACTCGTTCGAAAAAAAGGACACTGAAGCTTTCTTT.

Only a few counts were recorded for this clonotype. For the CDR3, the DNA is TGCAGCGTGAGGGCCGGGGGCGCCCATCATACGCAGTATTTT. Protein sequence: CSVRAGGAHHTQYF. This chain joins TRBV29-1 and TRBJ2-3; D tentatively fits TRBD1 or TRBD2 (6 bases each). Germline values: CDR1 SQVTM, CDR2 ANQGSEA. There are 14 residues in the CDR3. Trimming took off 6 bases at V and 7 bases at J, with 20 bases between the two ends.

The chain carries TRBV14 and TRBJ1-6, with 9 bases lining up with TRBD1. Trimming at V came to 5 bases and at J to 0 bases, leaving 8 bases not matched to a gene. This CDR3 region has 18 residues. The germline gives CDR1 SGHDN, CDR2 FVKESK. CDR3 region: CASSTRTGDFSYNSPLHF. Here the CDR3 DNA reads TGTGCCAGCAGCACCCGGACAGGGGACTTCTCCTATAATTCACCCCTCCACTTT.

This chain links TRBV28 with TRBJ1-2; weak D call: TRBD1 (5 bases). In germline, CDR1 is MDHEN, CDR2 SYDVKM. CDR3 length equals 13 residues. V lost 6 bases, J lost 8 bases, and 16 bases lay in between. The CDR3 coding sequence is TGTGCCAGCAGCCCCTCAGAGGGGCTGGGCTACACCTTC. It yields the protein CASSPSEGLGYTF.

This clonotype was picked up a small number of times. The chain recombines TRBV25-1 with TRBJ1-2; perhaps TRBD1 as D (6 bases). V gave up 1 base and J gave up 2 bases, with 11 bases separating them. CDR1 and CDR2 (germline): MGHDK, SYGVNS. This CDR3 region has 15 residues. The CDR3 loop is CASSESIDRNYGYTF. In DNA form, the CDR3 reads TGTGCCAGCAGTGAATCCATTGACAGGAACTATGGCTACACCTTC.

This clonotype was observed a few times. The rearrangement joins TRBV29-1 to TRBJ1-1; 8 bases match TRBD1. The V gene's germline CDR1 is SQVTM and CDR2 ANQGSEA. Germline trimming cut 4 bases from V and 4 bases from J; bases unmatched to any gene: 2. The CDR3 consists of 12 residues. In nucleotides, the CDR3 is TGCAGCGTTGTAACAGGGGGCACTGAAGCTTTCTTT. The encoded protein is CSVVTGGTEAFF.